A selection of T cell receptor beta chains follows, all from one sample in a study of blood T cell repertoires in COVID-19. TCRdb's table, derived via immunoSEQ multiplex PCR, lists solely in-frame clones and lacks some. The sample lists over 50,000 clones, approximately 86% occurring once. The sample was peripheral blood. These receptors were obtained from a man between 65 and 85 years old with active COVID-19. The CDR3 runs from the conserved cysteine through the conserved F or W. The D gene is left open where the match is weak. Clone size is shown for a subset of rows, as once, few, many or a class of expanded clone.

cdr3_nt | cdr3_aa | j_call | clone_size | d_call | v_call
TGTGCCAGCAGCCCAGATAACAGGGATCAGCCCCAGCATTTT | CASSPDNRDQPQHF | TRBJ1-5 | once | NA | TRBV9
TGTGCCAGCACCCGCTTGGACAGCTCCTACGAGCAGTACTTC | CASTRLDSSYEQYF | TRBJ2-7 | NA | NA | TRBV6-5
TGTGCCAGCAGGCAGGTGCGGGGACCCAAAAACATTCAGTACTTC | CASRQVRGPKNIQYF | TRBJ2-4 | NA | NA | TRBV6-5
TGTGCCAGCAGCTTAGATACTGTGCTAACTGAAGCTTTCTTT | CASSLDTVLTEAFF | TRBJ1-1 | NA | NA | TRBV7-2
TGTGCCAGCAGCGAAACTCCAGGGACCGGGGAGCTGTTTTTT | CASSETPGTGELFF | TRBJ2-2 | NA | NA | TRBV9
TGTGCCAGCAGCCCGGGACAGGGGGCGGGGAATGAGCAGTTCTTC | CASSPGQGAGNEQFF | TRBJ2-1 | once | TRBD1 | TRBV9
TGTGCCAGCAGCAAGAACAGGGGGACTAATGAAAAACTGTTTTTT | CASSKNRGTNEKLFF | TRBJ1-4 | NA | TRBD1 | TRBV7-2
TGTGCCAGCAACGACAGGGCAAGCTACGAGCAGTACTTC | CASNDRASYEQYF | TRBJ2-7 | NA | TRBD1 | TRBV2
TGTGCCAGCAGCTTGGCCCGGGACTATCAGAACACCGGGGAGCTGTTTTTT | CASSLARDYQNTGELFF | TRBJ2-2 | NA | TRBD2 | TRBV5-4
TGTGCCAGCAGCTCGAACACCTACGAGCAGTACTTC | CASSSNTYEQYF | TRBJ2-7 | NA | NA | TRBV7-2
TGCGCCAGCAGCTTCCAGGACAGGGGTGTCGAGCAGTACTTC | CASSFQDRGVEQYF | TRBJ2-7 | NA | TRBD1 | TRBV5-1
TGTGCCAGCTCACCCCGATCTCCCAGGGTTGGTGAAAAACTGTTTTTT | CASSPRSPRVGEKLFF | TRBJ1-4 | once | NA | TRBV18
TGCGCCAGCAGCCAAGATGACAGGGCGGGTACTGAAGCTTTCTTT | CASSQDDRAGTEAFF | TRBJ1-1 | NA | TRBD1 | TRBV4-3
TGCGCCAGCAGCCAAGATTACGGTAATGAGCAGTTCTTC | CASSQDYGNEQFF | TRBJ2-1 | NA | NA | TRBV4-1
TGCGCCAGCAGCCACCCTATCGGTAGTATGAACACTGAAGCTTTCTTT | CASSHPIGSMNTEAFF | TRBJ1-1 | NA | NA | TRBV4-1
TGCGCCAGCAGCCAAGATTGGCAGACCTACGAGCAGTACTTC | CASSQDWQTYEQYF | TRBJ2-7 | NA | NA | TRBV4-3
TGTGCCAGCAGCCGGGTAGGGGGCAGCGGGTCTAGCACAGATACGCAGTATTTT | CASSRVGGSGSSTDTQYF | TRBJ2-3 | once | NA | TRBV9
TGTGCCAGCAGCCAAGATTTCGGACTAGCGGGGGGCCAAATGGACACAGATACGCAGTATTTT | CASSQDFGLAGGQMDTDTQYF | TRBJ2-3 | NA | TRBD2 | TRBV4-2
TGTGCCAGCAGCCCCATGGACAGGGGCGGTCACGAGGGCAATCAGCCCCAGCATTTT | CASSPMDRGGHEGNQPQHF | TRBJ1-5 | NA | TRBD1 | TRBV7-8
TGTGCCAGCAGCGAACTGCCACCTAGCGGGGTCCACGAGCAGTACTTC | CASSELPPSGVHEQYF | TRBJ2-7 | few | TRBD2 | TRBV7-8
TGTGCCAGCAGCTTTGGTCCGACTTCCCCGGGGGATACGCAGTATTTT | CASSFGPTSPGDTQYF | TRBJ2-3 | NA | NA | TRBV5-6
TGTGCCAGCAGCCAAGATCGGGGACAGCGGTATCAGCCCCAGCATTTT | CASSQDRGQRYQPQHF | TRBJ1-5 | NA | TRBD1 | TRBV3-1/TRBV3-2
TGCGCCAGCAGCCAAGAAGACAGGGGAGGACGAGAGACCCAGTACTTC | CASSQEDRGGRETQYF | TRBJ2-5 | NA | TRBD1 | TRBV4-3
TGTGCCAGCAGTTCAGGGGGAAGGGCTGAAGCTTTCTTT | CASSSGGRAEAFF | TRBJ1-1 | NA | TRBD1 | TRBV12-3/TRBV12-4
TGTGCCAGCAGCTTCAGGGTCCCCCTGACCGGGGAGCTGTTTTTT | CASSFRVPLTGELFF | TRBJ2-2 | NA | NA | TRBV5-6
TGTGCCAGAAACGGGGACTTTCGCACAGATACGCAGTATTTT | CARNGDFRTDTQYF | TRBJ2-3 | NA | NA | TRBV2
TGTGCCAGCAGCTTAGTACAGGGACCTACCAGCGGTACGCAGTATTTT | CASSLVQGPTSGTQYF | TRBJ2-3 | NA | NA | TRBV7-9
TGTGCCAGCAGTGGGACAGGGAAGACGGCATACGAGCAGTACTTC | CASSGTGKTAYEQYF | TRBJ2-7 | NA | TRBD1 | TRBV2
TGTGCCAGCAGTGAGCGGGGCACCTACAATGAGCAGTTCTTC | CASSERGTYNEQFF | TRBJ2-1 | NA | NA | TRBV2
TGTGCCAGCAGCTTACCAAGATTACAGGACCCGGCATTATCACCCCTCCACTTT | CASSLPRLQDPALSPLHF | TRBJ1-6 | few | NA | TRBV7-9
TGTGCCAGCAGCTTAGGACTAGCGGGGGGTAACTCCTACAATGAGCAGTTCTTC | CASSLGLAGGNSYNEQFF | TRBJ2-1 | once | TRBD2 | TRBV11-2
TGTGCCAGCAGCCCCCCGGGACTAGCGGGGGGGACCCAGTACTTC | CASSPPGLAGGTQYF | TRBJ2-5 | NA | TRBD2 | TRBV7-9